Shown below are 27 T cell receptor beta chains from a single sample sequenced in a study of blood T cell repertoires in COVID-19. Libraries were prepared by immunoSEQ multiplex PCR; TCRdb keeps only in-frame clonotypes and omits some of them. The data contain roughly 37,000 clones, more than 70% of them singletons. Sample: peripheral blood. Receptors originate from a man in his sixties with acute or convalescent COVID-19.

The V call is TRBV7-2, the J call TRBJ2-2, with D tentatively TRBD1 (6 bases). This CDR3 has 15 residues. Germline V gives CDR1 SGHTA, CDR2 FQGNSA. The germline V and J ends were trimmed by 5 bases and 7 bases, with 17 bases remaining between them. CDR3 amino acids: CASSRSRGIVGELFF. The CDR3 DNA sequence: TGTGCCAGCAGCCGGAGCAGGGGAATCGTCGGGGAGCTGTTTTTT.

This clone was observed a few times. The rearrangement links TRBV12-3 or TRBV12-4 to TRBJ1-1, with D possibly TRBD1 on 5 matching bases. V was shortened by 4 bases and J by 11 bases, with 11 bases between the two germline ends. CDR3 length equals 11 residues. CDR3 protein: CASSWEGRAFF. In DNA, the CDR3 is TGTGCCAGCAGTTGGGAGGGGAGGGCTTTCTTT.

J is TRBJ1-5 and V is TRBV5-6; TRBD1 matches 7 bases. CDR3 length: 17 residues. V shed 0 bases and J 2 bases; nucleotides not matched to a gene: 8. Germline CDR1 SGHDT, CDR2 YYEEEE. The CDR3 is CASSLGPGGSGNQPQHF. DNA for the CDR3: TGTGCCAGCAGCTTGGGGCCAGGGGGTTCGGGCAATCAGCCCCAGCATTTT. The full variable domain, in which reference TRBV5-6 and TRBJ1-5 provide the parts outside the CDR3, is DAGVTQSPTHLIKTRGQQVTLRCSPKSGHDTVSWYQQALGQGPQFIFQYYEEEERQRGNFPDRFSGHQFPNYSSELNVNALLLGDSALYLCASSLGPGGSGNQPQHFGDGTRLSIL.

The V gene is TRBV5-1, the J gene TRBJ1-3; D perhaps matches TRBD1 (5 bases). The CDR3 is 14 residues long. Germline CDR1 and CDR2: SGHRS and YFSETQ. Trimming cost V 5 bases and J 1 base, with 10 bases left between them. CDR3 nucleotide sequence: TGCGCCAGCAGGGCGACAGCTTCTGGAAACACCATATATTTT. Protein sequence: CASRATASGNTIYF.

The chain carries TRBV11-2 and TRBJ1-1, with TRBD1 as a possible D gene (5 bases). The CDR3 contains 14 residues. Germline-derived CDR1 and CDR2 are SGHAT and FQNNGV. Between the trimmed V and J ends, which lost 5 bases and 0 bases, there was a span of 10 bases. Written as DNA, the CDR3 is TGTGCCAGCAGCCCCGCGGGGGTGAACACTGAAGCTTTCTTT. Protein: CASSPAGVNTEAFF.

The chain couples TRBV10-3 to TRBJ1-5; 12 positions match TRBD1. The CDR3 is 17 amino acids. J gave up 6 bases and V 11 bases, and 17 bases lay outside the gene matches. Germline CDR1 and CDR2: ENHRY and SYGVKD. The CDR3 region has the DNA TGTGCCTTTCACAGCCGGGACAGGGGGCGAGTCGGTCAGCCCCAGCATTTT. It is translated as CAFHSRDRGRVGQPQHF.

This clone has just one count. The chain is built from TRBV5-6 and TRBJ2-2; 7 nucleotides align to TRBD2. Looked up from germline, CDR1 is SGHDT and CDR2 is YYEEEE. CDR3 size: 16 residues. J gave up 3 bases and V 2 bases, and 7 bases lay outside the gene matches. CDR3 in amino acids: CASSFGGRVDTGELFF. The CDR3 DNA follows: TGTGCCAGCAGCTTTGGGGGGAGGGTCGACACCGGGGAGCTGTTTTTT.

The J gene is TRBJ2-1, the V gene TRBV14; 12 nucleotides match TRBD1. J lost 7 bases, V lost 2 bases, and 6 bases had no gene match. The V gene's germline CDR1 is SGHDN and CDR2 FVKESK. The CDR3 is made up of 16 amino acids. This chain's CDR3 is CASSQSGTGGWNEQFF. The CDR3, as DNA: TGTGCCAGCAGCCAATCCGGGACAGGGGGCTGGAATGAGCAGTTCTTC.

CDR3 sequence (DNA): TGCGCCAGCAGCTATTGGCTCTCCGGGACAGGGTTTCTGGAGACCCAGTACTTC. Translated: CASSYWLSGTGFLETQYF. V gene TRBV5-1 combines with J gene TRBJ2-5, with TRBD1 matching 9 bases. This CDR3 spans 18 amino acids. V lost 3 bases to trimming and J lost 5 bases; unmatched junction nucleotides: 17. Germline loops: CDR1 SGHRS, CDR2 YFSETQ.

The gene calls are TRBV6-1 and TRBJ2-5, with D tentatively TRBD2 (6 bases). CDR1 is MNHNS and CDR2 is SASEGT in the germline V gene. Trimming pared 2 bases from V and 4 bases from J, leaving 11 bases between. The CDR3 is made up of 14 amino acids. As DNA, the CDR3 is TGTGCCAGCAGTGAATCGGGAGCGCCAGAGACCCAGTACTTC. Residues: CASSESGAPETQYF.

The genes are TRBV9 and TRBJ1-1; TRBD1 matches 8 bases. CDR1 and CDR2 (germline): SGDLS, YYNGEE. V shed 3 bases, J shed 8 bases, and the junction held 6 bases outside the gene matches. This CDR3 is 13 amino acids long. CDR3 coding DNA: TGTGCCAGCAGCGAGGACAGGGTGGAAGAAGCTTTCTTT. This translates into CASSEDRVEEAFF.

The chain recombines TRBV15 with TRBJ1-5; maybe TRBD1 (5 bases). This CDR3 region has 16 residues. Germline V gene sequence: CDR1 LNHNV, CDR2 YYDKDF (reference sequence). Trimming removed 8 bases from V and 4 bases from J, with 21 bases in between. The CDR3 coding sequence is TGTGCCACCCGGTTCGGGGGACGATTATTTAATCAGCCCCAGCATTTT. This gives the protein CATRFGGRLFNQPQHF.

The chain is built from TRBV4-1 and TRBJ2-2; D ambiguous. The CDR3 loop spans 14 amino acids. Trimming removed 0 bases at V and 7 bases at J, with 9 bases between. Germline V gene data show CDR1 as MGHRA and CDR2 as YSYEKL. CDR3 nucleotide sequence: TGCGCCAGCAGCCAAGAAGGAGTGGGCGGGGAGCTGTTTTTT. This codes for CASSQEGVGGELFF.

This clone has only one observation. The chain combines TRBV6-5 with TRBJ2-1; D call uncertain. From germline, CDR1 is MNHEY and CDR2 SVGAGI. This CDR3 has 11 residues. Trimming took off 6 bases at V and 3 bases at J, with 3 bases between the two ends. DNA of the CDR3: TGTGCCAGCAGCCGCTACAATGAGCAGTTCTTC. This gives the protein CASSRYNEQFF.

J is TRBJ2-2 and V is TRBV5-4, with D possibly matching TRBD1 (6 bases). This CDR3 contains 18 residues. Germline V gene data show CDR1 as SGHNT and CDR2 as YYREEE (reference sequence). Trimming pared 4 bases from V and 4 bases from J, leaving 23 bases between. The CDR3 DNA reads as TGTGCCAGCAGCGGCAAGACAGGCCCCACTGAACGCACCGGGGAGCTGTTTTTT. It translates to CASSGKTGPTERTGELFF.

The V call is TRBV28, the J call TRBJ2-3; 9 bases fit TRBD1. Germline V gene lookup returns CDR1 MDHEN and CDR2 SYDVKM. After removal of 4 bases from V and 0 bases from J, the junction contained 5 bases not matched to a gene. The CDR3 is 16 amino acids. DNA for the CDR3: TGTGCCAGCAGTTCATCACAGGGGGCTAGCACAGATACGCAGTATTTT. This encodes CASSSSQGASTDTQYF.

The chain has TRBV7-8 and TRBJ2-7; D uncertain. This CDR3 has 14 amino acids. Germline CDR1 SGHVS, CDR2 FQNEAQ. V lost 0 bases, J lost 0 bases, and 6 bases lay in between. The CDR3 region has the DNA TGTGCCAGCAGCTTAGCAAGAGACTCCTACGAGCAGTACTTC. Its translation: CASSLARDSYEQYF.

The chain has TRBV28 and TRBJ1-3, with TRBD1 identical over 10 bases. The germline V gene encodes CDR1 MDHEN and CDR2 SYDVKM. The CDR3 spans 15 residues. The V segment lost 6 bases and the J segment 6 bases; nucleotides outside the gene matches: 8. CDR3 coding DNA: TGTGCCAGCAGCCGAAAGGGACAGGGGTCAAACACCATATATTTT. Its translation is CASSRKGQGSNTIYF.

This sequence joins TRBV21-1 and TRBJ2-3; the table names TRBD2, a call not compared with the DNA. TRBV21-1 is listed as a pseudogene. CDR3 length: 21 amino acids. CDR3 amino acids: CASSTTPILLSGLSFMDTQYF. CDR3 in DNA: TGTGCCAGCAGCACCACCCCCATACTCCTAAGTGGACTCTCATTTATGGATACGCAGTATTTT.

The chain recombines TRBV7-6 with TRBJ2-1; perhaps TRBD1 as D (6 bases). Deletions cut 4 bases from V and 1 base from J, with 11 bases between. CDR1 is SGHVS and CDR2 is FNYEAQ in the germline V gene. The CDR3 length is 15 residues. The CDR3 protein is CASSSGAGSYNEQFF. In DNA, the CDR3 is TGTGCCAGCAGCTCAGGGGCTGGGTCCTACAATGAGCAGTTCTTC.

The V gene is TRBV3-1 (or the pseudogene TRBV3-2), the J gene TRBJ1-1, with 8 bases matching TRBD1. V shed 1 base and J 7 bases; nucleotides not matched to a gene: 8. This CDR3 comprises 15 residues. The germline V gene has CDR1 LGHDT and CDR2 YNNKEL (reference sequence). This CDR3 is CASSQGTGQGGEAFF. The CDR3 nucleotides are TGTGCCAGCAGCCAAGGGACAGGGCAAGGGGGTGAAGCTTTCTTT.

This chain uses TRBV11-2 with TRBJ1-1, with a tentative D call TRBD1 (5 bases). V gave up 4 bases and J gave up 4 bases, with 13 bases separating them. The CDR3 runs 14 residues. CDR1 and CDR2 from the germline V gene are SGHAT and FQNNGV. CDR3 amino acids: CASSSQGGFTEAFF. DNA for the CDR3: TGTGCCAGCAGCTCCCAGGGAGGATTCACTGAAGCTTTCTTT. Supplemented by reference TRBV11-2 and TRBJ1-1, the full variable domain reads EAGVAQSPRYKIIEKRQSVAFWCNPISGHATLYWYQQILGQGPKLLIQFQNNGVVDDSQLPKDRFSAERLKGVDSTLKIQPAKLEDSAVYLCASSSQGGFTEAFFGQGTRLTVV.

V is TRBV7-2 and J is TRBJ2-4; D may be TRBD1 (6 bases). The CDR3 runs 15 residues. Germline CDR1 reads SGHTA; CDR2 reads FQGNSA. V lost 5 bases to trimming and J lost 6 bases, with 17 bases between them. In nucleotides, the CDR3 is TGTGCCAGCAGCACCCGGACAGCCCTGGGAAACATTCAGTACTTC. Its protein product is CASSTRTALGNIQYF.

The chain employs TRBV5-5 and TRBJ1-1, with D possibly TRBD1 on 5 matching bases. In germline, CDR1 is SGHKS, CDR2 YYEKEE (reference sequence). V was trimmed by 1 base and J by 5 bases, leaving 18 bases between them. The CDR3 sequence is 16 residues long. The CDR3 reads CASSLSVRQGGTEAFF. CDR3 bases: TGTGCCAGCAGCTTGTCTGTTCGGCAGGGAGGGACTGAAGCTTTCTTT.

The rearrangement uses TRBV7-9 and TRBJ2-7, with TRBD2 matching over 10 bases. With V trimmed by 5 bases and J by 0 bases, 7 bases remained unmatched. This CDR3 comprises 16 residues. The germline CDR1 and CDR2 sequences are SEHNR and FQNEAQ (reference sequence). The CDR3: CASSRWTSGLSYEQYF. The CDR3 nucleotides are TGTGCCAGCAGCCGATGGACTAGCGGTCTCTCCTACGAGCAGTACTTC.

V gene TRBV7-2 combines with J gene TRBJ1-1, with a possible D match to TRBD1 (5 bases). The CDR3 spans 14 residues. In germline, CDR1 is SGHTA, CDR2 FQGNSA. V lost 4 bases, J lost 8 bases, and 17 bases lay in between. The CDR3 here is CASSYTPGAAEAFF. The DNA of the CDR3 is TGTGCCAGCAGCTACACCCCTGGGGCGGCGGAAGCTTTCTTT.

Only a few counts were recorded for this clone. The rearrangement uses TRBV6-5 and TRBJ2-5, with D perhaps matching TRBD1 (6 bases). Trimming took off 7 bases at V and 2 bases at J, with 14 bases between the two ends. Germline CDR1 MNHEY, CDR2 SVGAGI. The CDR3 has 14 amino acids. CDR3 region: CASKRTVSQETQYF. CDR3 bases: TGTGCCAGCAAAAGGACAGTCTCTCAAGAGACCCAGTACTTC.